The TCR beta chain described here comes from a study of CD8+ T cells in alopecia areata. On the study more broadly: Oral tofacitinib (5 to 10 mg twice daily) was administered to treated patients. The authors scored treated patients' severity by affected scalp percentage.

Treatment of the sample: oral pan-JAK inhibitor, 5-10 mg twice daily. The investigators collected lesional scalp punch biopsies and peripheral blood from alopecia areata patients. Sorting of PBMCs yielded the CD4+ and CD8+ T cells. The CDR3 runs to 17 residues. The V and J ends lost 3 bases and 2 bases respectively, with 18 bases between them. Germline CDR1 reads MGHRA; CDR2 reads YSYEKL. Following extraction, RNA underwent reverse transcription to cDNA, which served as the sequencing template. The table came from immunoSEQ multiplex PCR; TCRdb's copy has only in-frame clones and leaves some out. The sample lists about 160,000 clones; roughly 65% were seen once.

The chain employs TRBV4-1 and TRBJ2-3; no definite D call. This sequence was found in a human donor with alopecia areata. The input for sequencing was CD4+ T cells sorted from blood, taken at week 4, from a patient treated with tofacitinib. CDR3 in DNA: TGCGCCAGCAGCCACAGATTTGGTGGGGATTTCACAGATACGCAGTATTTT. It encodes CASSHRFGGDFTDTQYF.